This note documents a single T cell receptor beta chain sequence. This clonotype appeared many times. No cognate antigen has been identified for it. No much larger clone exists at a distance of one base, and base qualities are not known. Total RNA was extracted from unfractionated whole blood collected in Tempus Blood RNA tubes. Five or six healthy volunteers served as TCR sequencing controls and were bled at day 0, 2 weeks and 6 weeks. Library creation used 5' RACE. Reads for this sample came from an Illumina MiSeq. Library preparation attached unique molecular identifiers to individual cDNA molecules for quantitative, reproducible TCR counting. The study's own analysis went as follows. The median number of TCRs per sample was some 100,000, ranging from roughly 23,224 to 700,000. The Decombinator software suite was used to annotate V, J and CDR3 in the TCR reads. To make PS versus PT1 abundance plots, every sample was subsampled to the same number of TCRs (28,000). TCRs were defined as expanded if absent before sensitization and observed at least eight times at the 2-week time point. The public reads were quality trimmed at Q25 with fastp and then assembled into clones with MiXCR by TCRdb, keeping productive beta chains. Identical CDR3 proteins give one entry, which carries the most common genes and DNA. In this record, the V and J calls reflect TCRdb's handling and not the investigators' own analysis. The sample profile shows 130,000 or so distinct CDR3 sequences; around 4% of them were found once. The ten largest clonotypes hold about 1.3% of the sample.

The sample is drawn from a study of human T cells and chemical hapten exposure (dated by TCRdb to the early 2020s). About the study as a whole: Libraries were pooled for sequencing, and per-sample TCR yields varied mainly because of small differences in library volumes within the pool. For every blood RNA sample, sequencing covered both the TCR alpha and TCR beta chains. The study tracked peripheral blood TCR repertoire changes in vivo during primary and secondary sensitization to the hapten diphenylcyclopropenone (DPC) in alopecia patients.

Points the paper makes about the study in general: After repeated subsampling, changes were observed in the strength of the expansion versus patch-test correlation and in the threshold at which the correlation became significant. DPC sensitization did not change how many TCRs were above 1 in 1000 frequency, and no evidence was found of alterations in global repertoire structure.

The TCR sequence derives from a female donor in good health.

The DNA sequence is given as TGTGCCAGCAACCCCCCGCCTGCAGATACGCAGTATTTT. This sequence encodes CASNPPPADTQYF. The sequence links TRBV28 to TRBJ2-3, with the identity of the D gene unclear. According to the germline V gene, CDR1 reads MDHEN and CDR2 reads SYDVKM. Including the terminal cysteine and phenylalanine, the CDR3 comprises 13 residues. Only the CDR3 portion is preserved as DNA: 39 bases, with reading frame beginning at the first base. The junction shows trimming of 7 bases on V and 4 bases on J, plus 12 bases between the germline ends.